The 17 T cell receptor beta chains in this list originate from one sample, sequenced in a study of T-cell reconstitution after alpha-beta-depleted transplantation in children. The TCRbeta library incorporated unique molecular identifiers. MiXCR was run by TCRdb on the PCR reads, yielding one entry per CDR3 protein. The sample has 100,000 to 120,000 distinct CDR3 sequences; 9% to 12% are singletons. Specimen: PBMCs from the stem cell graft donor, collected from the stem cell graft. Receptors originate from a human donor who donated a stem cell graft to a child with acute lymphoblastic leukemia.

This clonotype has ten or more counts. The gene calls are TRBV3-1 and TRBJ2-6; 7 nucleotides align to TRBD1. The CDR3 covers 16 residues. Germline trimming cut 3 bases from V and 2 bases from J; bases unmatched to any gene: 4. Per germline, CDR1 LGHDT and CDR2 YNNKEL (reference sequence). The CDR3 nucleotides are TGTGCCAGCAGCCAGAGAACAGGGGCTGGGGCCAACGTCCTGACTTTC. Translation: CASSQRTGAGANVLTF.

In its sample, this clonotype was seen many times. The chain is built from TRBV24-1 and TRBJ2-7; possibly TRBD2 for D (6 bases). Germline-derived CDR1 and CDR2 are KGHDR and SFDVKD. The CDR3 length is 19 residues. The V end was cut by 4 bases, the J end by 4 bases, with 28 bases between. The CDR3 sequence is CATSDYAGRSANTGYEQYF. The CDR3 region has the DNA TGTGCCACCAGTGACTACGCGGGGAGGTCCGCTAATACCGGGTACGAGCAGTACTTC.

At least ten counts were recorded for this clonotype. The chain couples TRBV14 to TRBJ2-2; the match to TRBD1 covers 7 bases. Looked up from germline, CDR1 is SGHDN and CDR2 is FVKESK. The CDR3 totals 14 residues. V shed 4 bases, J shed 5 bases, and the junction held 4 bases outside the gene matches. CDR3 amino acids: CASSPLRGTGELFF. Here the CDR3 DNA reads TGTGCCAGCAGCCCGCTCAGGGGGACCGGGGAGCTGTTTTTT.

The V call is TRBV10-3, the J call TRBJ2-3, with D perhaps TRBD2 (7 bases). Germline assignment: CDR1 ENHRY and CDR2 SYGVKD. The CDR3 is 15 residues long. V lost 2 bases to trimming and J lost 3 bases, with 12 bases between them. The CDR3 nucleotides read TGTGCCATCAGTGAGAGGGAGGGGGTGACAGATACGCAGTATTTT. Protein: CAISEREGVTDTQYF.

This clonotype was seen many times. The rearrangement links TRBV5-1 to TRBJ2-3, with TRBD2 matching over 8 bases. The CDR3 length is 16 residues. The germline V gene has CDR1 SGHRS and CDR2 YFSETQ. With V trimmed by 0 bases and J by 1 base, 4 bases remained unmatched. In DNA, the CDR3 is TGCGCCAGCAGCTTGGCAACTAGCGGACGCACAGATACGCAGTATTTT. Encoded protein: CASSLATSGRTDTQYF.

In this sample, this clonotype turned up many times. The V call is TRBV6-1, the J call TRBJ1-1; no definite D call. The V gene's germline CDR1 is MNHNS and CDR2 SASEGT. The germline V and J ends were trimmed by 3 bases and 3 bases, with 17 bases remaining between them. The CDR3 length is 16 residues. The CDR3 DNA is TGTGCCAGCAGTGATTTGAAGGTCAGACCCCACACTGAAGCTTTCTTT. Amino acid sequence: CASSDLKVRPHTEAFF.

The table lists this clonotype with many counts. CDR3 in amino acids: CASSYPTINYGYTF. The CDR3 DNA reads TGTGCCAGCAGCTACCCTACGATTAACTATGGCTACACCTTC. The chain uses TRBV7-2 and TRBJ1-2, with D hard to call. V lost 4 bases to trimming and J lost 1 base, with 10 bases between them. Germline V gives CDR1 SGHTA, CDR2 FQGNSA. The CDR3 has 14 amino acids.

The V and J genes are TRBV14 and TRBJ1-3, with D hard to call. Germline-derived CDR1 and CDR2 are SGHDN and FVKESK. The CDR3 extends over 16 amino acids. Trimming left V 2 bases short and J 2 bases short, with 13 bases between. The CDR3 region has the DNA TGTGCCAGCAGCCAAAGAAGGAGTACGCCTGGAAACACCATATATTTT. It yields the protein CASSQRRSTPGNTIYF.

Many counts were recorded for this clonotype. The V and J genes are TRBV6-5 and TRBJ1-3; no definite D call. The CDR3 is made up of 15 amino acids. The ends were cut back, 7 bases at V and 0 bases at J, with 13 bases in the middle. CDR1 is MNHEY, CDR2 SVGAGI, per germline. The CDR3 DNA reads TGTGCCAGCAAAACGTGGGGTGGCTCTGGAAACACCATATATTTT. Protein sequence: CASKTWGGSGNTIYF.

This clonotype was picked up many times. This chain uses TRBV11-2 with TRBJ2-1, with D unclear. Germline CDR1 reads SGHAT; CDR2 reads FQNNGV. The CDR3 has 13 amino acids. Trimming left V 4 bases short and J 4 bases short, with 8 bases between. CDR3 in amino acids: CASSSYGYNEQFF. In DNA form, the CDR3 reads TGTGCCAGCAGCTCTTACGGTTACAATGAGCAGTTCTTC.

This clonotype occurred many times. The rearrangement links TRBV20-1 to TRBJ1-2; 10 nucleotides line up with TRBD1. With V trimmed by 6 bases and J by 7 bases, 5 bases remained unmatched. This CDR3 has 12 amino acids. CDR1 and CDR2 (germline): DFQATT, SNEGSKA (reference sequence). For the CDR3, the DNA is TGCAGTGCCAGACAGGGGGCAGGTGGCTACACCTTC. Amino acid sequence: CSARQGAGGYTF.

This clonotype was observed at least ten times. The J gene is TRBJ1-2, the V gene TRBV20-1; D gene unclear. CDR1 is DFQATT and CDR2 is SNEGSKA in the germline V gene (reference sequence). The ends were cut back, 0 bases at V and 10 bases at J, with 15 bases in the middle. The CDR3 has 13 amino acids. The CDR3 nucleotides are TGCAGTGCTAGAGAACAACCCCCGACGGCCTACACCTTC. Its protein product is CSAREQPPTAYTF.

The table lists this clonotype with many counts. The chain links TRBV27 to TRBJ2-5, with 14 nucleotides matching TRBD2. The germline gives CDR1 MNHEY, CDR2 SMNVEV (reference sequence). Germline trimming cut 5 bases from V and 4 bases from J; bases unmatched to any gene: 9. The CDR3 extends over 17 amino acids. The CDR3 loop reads CASSAQLTSGRGETQYF. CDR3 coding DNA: TGTGCCAGCAGTGCCCAATTGACTAGCGGGAGGGGAGAGACCCAGTACTTC.

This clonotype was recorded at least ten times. CDR3 DNA: TGCAGCGTTGAGAACAGGGCCGACTCCTACGAGCAGTACTTC. As protein: CSVENRADSYEQYF. V and J are TRBV29-1 and TRBJ2-7; a weak D match, TRBD1 (6 bases). Germline lookup yields CDR1 SQVTM and CDR2 ANQGSEA. The CDR3 runs 14 residues. Trimming took 3 bases from V and 0 from J, leaving 12 bases between them.

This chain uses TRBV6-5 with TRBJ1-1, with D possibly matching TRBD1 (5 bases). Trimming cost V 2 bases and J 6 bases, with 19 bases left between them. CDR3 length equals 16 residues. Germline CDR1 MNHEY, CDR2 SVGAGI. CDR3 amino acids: CASSYLRPPLGAEAFF. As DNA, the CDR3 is TGTGCCAGCAGTTACCTCCGACCTCCCCTAGGGGCTGAAGCTTTCTTT.

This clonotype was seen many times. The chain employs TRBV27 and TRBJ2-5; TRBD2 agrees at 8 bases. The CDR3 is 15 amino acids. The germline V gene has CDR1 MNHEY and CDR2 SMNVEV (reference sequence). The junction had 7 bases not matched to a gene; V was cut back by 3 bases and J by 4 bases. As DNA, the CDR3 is TGTGCCAGCAGTTTTTTTACGGGAGGGAGAGAGACCCAGTACTTC. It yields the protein CASSFFTGGRETQYF.

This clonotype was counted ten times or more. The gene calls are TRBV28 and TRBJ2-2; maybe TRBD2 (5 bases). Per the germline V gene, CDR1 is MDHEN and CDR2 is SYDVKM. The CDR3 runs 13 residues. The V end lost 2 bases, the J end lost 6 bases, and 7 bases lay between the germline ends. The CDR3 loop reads CASSLRTPGELFF. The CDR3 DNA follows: TGTGCCAGCAGTTTAAGGACTCCCGGGGAGCTGTTTTTT.